Described below is a single T cell receptor (beta chain) sequence and its context. This clone was observed a single time. Its antigen is unknown. Within one base of it there is no much larger clone, and no base qualities were kept. The CDR3, cysteine through phenylalanine, is 13 amino acids long. The CDR3 DNA has 39 bases and is translated from base 1. The data belong to a study of cytomegalovirus exposure and HLA in healthy donors (dated by TCRdb to 2017 to 2019). Study-wide context: An earlier analysis of some 600 of the donors reported 250 to 300 Gb of sequence data and 95 million to 130 million unique TCR beta sequences obtained from about 170 million T cells. Roughly 290 gigabases of sequencing data and approximately 92 million unique TCR sequences made up an early release that covered nearly 650 HLA-typed donors. Of the roughly 400 genotyped donors, about 84% fell in the genetic ancestry cluster associated with self-reported Caucasian donors. The aim of the study was to test whether cataloging public T cell receptors could identify signatures of past pathogen exposure. The T cell repertoires of around 670 subjects were profiled by immunosequencing and related to cytomegalovirus serostatus. In addition to the first cohort of about 650 subjects, a separate validation cohort of 130 or so different subjects was used. High-throughput TCR immunosequencing, statistical association of individual TCRs with disease status, and machine learning were combined to predict cytomegalovirus infection status. A later analysis re-examined previously published TCR beta repertoires from 610 or so donors and added high-resolution HLA genotyping to investigate patterns of TCR occurrence. Rather than using new phenotypic data, the later analysis identified candidate immune exposures from TCR beta sequences and from how often those sequences occurred across donors. An earlier analysis of about 600 of the donors used high-throughput TCR beta sequencing to judge whether each TCR beta V gene segment behaved as functional or pseudogenic. Alongside the repertoire data, information on donor age, sex, ethnicity and CMV serostatus was compiled. In a later genetic analysis, genome-wide SNP genotypes for about three fifths of the roughly 670 donors were used, and that subset was treated as a discovery cohort. All discovery cohort repertoires had been generated using a single sequencing platform. HLA typing covered class I and class II loci at four-digit resolution. Typing coverage varied by locus: roughly 620-640 donors for A, B, C, DRB1 and DQB1; roughly 500 for DQA1; over 600 for DPA1; roughly 450 for DPB1. Roughly 5 DR-DQ haplotypes were treated as single units for association and clustering because of strong linkage in the cohort. Among about 360 genotyped donors of the cohort, an average of approximately 240,000 unique TCR beta nucleotide sequences were sequenced per donor, roughly a sixth of them non-productive. General conclusions and limits of the study: Assigning TCR associations to individual alleles was difficult when HLA alleles, especially DR and DQ, strongly co-occurred. Because HLA typing was missing for some donors at each locus, association tests included only the typed subset. In an earlier analysis of approximately 590 of the donors, most TCR beta V segments appeared in productive rearrangements about 87% or about 30% of the time, broadly matching IMGT annotations. Linkage disequilibrium might explain the correlated functional status among segregating V segments, but an unknown experimental factor could not be ruled out. A later analysis found that HLA-associated TCR beta chains were more clonally expanded and had lower generation probabilities than equally common non-associated chains. A cluster of highly shared sequence variants was judged likely to be a technical artifact of the sequencing pipeline. At a false discovery rate of 0.05, a later analysis linked some 18,000 TCR beta sequences to specific HLA alleles. According to a later genetic analysis, donors in an Asian-associated ancestry cluster had fewer N-insertions in productive TCRs than the approximately 710-donor mean. A further reported finding was that TCR beta sequences accurately predicted the HLA-A and HLA-B alleles for most subjects in the first cohort. According to a later analysis, parvovirus B19, influenza, CMV and Epstein-Barr virus appeared linked to several top co-occurrence clusters. In a later analysis, TCR association rates were found to vary across HLA loci, with the most associated TCRs seen for DRB1 alleles and the fewest for HLA-C alleles. According to the authors, the approach could potentially be generalized to other disease states and immunological phenotypes. Sequencing depth was assumed to be roughly uniform across donors in the presence/absence analyses, though that assumption may not hold. Most TCR sequences were observed very rarely across donors, whereas some public TCRs were present in many individuals. Some IMGT-functional V segments, including TRBV6-2 and TRBV6-3, could not be distinguished by the 87-base-pair reads and were therefore excluded. Cytomegalovirus status was reported to be diagnosed by the classifier with high specificity and sensitivity in both the original and validation cohorts. Because counts were too low, more than 15 rarely observed V segments, including chromosome 9 orphons, were excluded from the earlier analysis of 500 to 700 of the donors. In the study, about 150 TCR beta chains were listed as associated with cytomegalovirus. In vitro tests confirmed that a few of the cytomegalovirus-associated TCR beta chains recognize cytomegalovirus antigens. A later analysis found that most CMV-associated TCR beta chains appeared HLA-restricted, with HLA associations seemingly driven largely by CMV exposure. Only TCR beta chains were sequenced in this cohort, and the absence of alpha or paired-chain data limited detectable features. An association between a missense DCLRE1C variant and V-gene and J-gene trimming of TCR beta chains was found in a later genetic analysis and replicated in an independent cohort. Immune exposure information for the cohort was limited to CMV serostatus.

In total, 630 or so healthy bone marrow donors made up the cohort. All cohort members were sampled while nominally healthy, although unrecorded immune exposures were likely present. The donor was CMV seronegative and was included in the group of hundreds of seronegative cohort members. A peripheral blood sample was collected from each donor, and TCR beta sequencing was performed on peripheral blood mononuclear cells. Genomic DNA was extracted from the blood cell samples with the Qiagen DNeasy Blood Extraction Kit. Receptors were amplified or captured by the immunoSEQ multiplex PCR assay. For the multiplex PCR, a mixture combining 60 forward primers for TCR Vbeta segments and 13 reverse primers for TCR Jbeta segments was used. A multiplex PCR assay on genomic DNA amplified the CDR3 region of rearranged TCR beta genes. The amplified TCR beta libraries were sequenced on the Illumina HiSeq System as 87-base-pair reads. As for how the authors treated the data: In a later analysis, 80 million or so unique TCR beta chains were counted across the 500 to 850 repertoires, and about 10 million of these chains were shared by at least two donors. Raw reads were error-corrected and collapsed into unique sequences with a nearest-neighbor algorithm that merged closely related sequences to remove PCR and sequencing errors. V, D and J gene segments were assigned by aligning CDR3 sequences to IMGT reference sequences. For a sequence to be retained, a match of at least six nucleotides to both a V gene segment and a J gene segment was required. Rearrangements were classified as productive when the CDR3 lacked stop codons and remained in frame with V and J, and all other rearrangements were classified as non-productive. CDR3 was defined according to IMGT convention as the region running from the second conserved V-encoded cysteine to the conserved J-encoded phenylalanine. The earlier analysis of 587 of the donors excluded sequences that lacked an unambiguous match to a single V gene segment. An earlier analysis of 587 of the donors called V segments functional above 56.7% productive rearrangements and segregating when the between-donor standard deviation exceeded 5%. To diagnose cytomegalovirus status from the catalog of TCR beta chain sequences, a statistical classification framework was built. In a later analysis, V and J genes were assigned by comparing TCR nucleotide sequences against IMGT/GENE-DB human TR gene sequences. A later analysis assigned CDR3 sequences and most-parsimonious VDJ recombination scenarios with the TCRdist pipeline. In a later analysis, each TCR beta chain was defined by its CDR3 amino acid sequence together with its V-gene family, and reads without a unique V-gene family were excluded. As a way to deal with suspected cross-contamination and a sequencing artifact, a later analysis dropped over 550 nucleotide sequences that were highly shared and had low generation probability. In a later analysis, a clonal expansion index was calculated for each public chain from normalized within-repertoire ranks of inferred template counts. A later analysis computed generation probabilities with a VDJ recombination model fitted to out-of-frame rearrangements, and checked the results against IGoR. Hypergeometric tests were used in a later analysis to score TCR-TCR, TCR-HLA and TCR-CMV co-occurrence, with a repertoire-size bias correction applied to the TCR pairs. False discovery rates were estimated in a later analysis by permuting HLA or CMV assignments 20 times. In a later analysis, co-occurring TCRs were grouped using DBSCAN, with TCRdist sequence similarity added in when clustering inside HLA-allele-positive subsets. Co-occurrence clustering excluded repertoires with fewer than 30,000 or more than 120,000 public chains, plus five with anomalous nucleotide sharing. TCRdb provides this immuneACCESS table in a form limited to in-frame rearrangements. Some clones are lacking; in checked studies, under half of them reflect an unresolved V gene, and why the rest are absent is not known. The V and J calls and clone size are taken from that table; D and trimming were inferred from the DNA. Across this sample there are hundreds of thousands of clones, with around 83% seen only once. Together, the top ten hold approximately 0.24% of the sample.

This sequence was found in a girl aged 2 to 9 in good health and CMV-seronegative. Sequencing input: PBMCs. The chain is assembled from TRBV21-1 and TRBJ2-3; the table's D call, TRBD1, was not checked against the DNA. TRBV21-1 is listed as a pseudogene. CDR3 protein: CASSIQGRDTQYF. The sequenced DNA is TGTGCCAGCAGCATCCAGGGCCGTGATACGCAGTATTTT.